This T cell receptor beta chain was obtained from a study of pediatric ulcerative colitis (dated by TCRdb to between 2017 and 2020). Describing the broader study: Of the ulcerative colitis patients, about 7 had pancolitis and two had left-sided colitis, and histology in every patient was consistent with ulcerative colitis. From 8 or 9 newly diagnosed, treatment-naive pediatric ulcerative colitis patients and a handful of non-IBD control children, paired blood and rectal samples were collected. Using the Pediatric Ulcerative Colitis Activity Index, a couple of patients were classed as having mild disease, several as having moderate disease and three as having acute severe colitis. Broader findings and caveats from the paper: For technical reasons, the blood samples of two patients yielded substantially fewer templates, so those samples were excluded from the blood-rectal overlap analysis. Repertoires were derived from total lymphocyte DNA, so rare subsets such as regulatory T cells may have patterns not reflected. Compared with controls, ulcerative colitis patients showed significantly higher autologous blood-rectal clonal overlap, a finding that suggests increased T cell trafficking to inflamed tissue. Only four individuals were included in the healthy control group, which was small. Rectal repertoire features separated controls, mild-moderate and acute severe colitis patients; acute severe colitis showed reduced rectal diversity due to clonal expansions. A couple of rectal CDR3 clonotypes were detected in all ulcerative colitis patients and were not detected in any of the controls.

Rearranged CDR3 beta regions were amplified from genomic DNA with multiplex V and J primers using the immunoSEQ TRB Survey service. To keep depth equal across samples, survey-level sequencing depth of up to 500,000 reads per sample was applied. Libraries were purified, pooled and sequenced on Illumina technology. Under the source paper's analysis protocol: Productive clonality, sample overlap, pairwise scatters, CDR3 beta length, V/D/J gene usage and productiveness were assessed with immunoSEQ online tools. Calculated diversity was defined as the number of unique rearrangements divided by total templates, multiplied by 100, and Shannon and Simpson indices were computed as well. For principal component analysis, Z-score normalized data were analyzed with the R prcomp function and the ggbiplot package. Morisita's index was used to quantify blood-rectal clonal overlap within each subject. Not all clones reach the TCRdb copy of this immuneACCESS table, which keeps in-frame sequences only. Checked studies attribute under half of the gap to unresolved V genes and leave the rest unexplained. V and J calls and clone size follow that table, whereas D and trimming were derived from the DNA. The sample records fewer than 40,000 clones, 70% to 90% of which are singletons. The ten top clones hold approximately 25% of the sample.

No immunosuppressive medication had been given to the ulcerative colitis patients before the diagnostic colonoscopy. Blood was sampled at the same time as the colonoscopy. The Wizard kit (Promega) was used to extract genomic DNA from blood and intestinal samples. Concerning this clone itself: Its antigen has not been determined. No quality values exist for individual bases; no much larger clone is one base distant.

The sequenced sample consisted of blood. This receptor was obtained from a girl aged 5-17 years with moderate ulcerative colitis.

The CDR3 region: CASSLEGIAYEQYF. The nucleotides read TGTGCCAGCAGCTTAGAAGGGATCGCCTACGAGCAGTACTTC. The chain uses TRBV13 and TRBJ2-7; the D gene is unclear. Based on the germline V gene (reference sequence), the CDR1 and CDR2 sequences are PRHDT and FYEKMQ. V is shortened by 1 base, J by 2 bases, and the region joining them spans 9 bases. From the cysteine up to the phenylalanine, the CDR3 has a length of 14 residues. Kept here is only the CDR3 DNA, which spans 42 bases and is read in frame from base 1.